This TCR beta chain was obtained from a study of shared clonotypes between healthy human individuals. Study-level background: The study used three CD4 naive, three CD4 memory, two CD8 naive and one CD8 memory plate per donor.

Terminally differentiated effector memory CD45RA+ cells were excluded by CCR7 positive selection of CD45RO-negative cells. The repertoire was sequenced with immunoSEQ multiplex PCR; TCRdb's copy has only in-frame clones and lacks some. The sample carries about 1,800,000 clones, 85% to 95% recorded once. Study-level results: Sampling used blood alone; tissue repertoires probably differ. Among donors, the sharing of clonotypes was expected to be influenced by sequencing depth.

CDR1 SGDLS and CDR2 YYNGEE come from the germline V gene. This CDR3 comprises 18 residues. V lost 0 bases and J lost 6; bases outside the gene matches: 8. In its sample, this clone was seen once. Its antigen remains unidentified. This clonotype was sampled from a young man in good health. Source material: naive CD8+ T cells sorted from blood. V is TRBV9 and J is TRBJ2-1, with 14 bases fitting TRBD2. The CDR3 spells CASSVVGTSGRSGNEQFF. CDR3 DNA sequence: TGTGCCAGCAGCGTAGTTGGGACTAGCGGGAGATCCGGCAATGAGCAGTTCTTC.